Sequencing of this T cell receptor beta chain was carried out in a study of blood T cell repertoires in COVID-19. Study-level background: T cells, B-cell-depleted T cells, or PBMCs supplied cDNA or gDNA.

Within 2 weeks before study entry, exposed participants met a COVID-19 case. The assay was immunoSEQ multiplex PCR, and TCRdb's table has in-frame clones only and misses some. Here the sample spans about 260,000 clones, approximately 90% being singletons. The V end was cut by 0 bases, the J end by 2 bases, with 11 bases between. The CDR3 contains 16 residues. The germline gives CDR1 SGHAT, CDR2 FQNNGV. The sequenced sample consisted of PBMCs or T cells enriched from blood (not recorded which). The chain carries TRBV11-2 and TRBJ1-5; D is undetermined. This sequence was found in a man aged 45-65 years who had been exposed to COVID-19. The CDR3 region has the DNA TGTGCCAGCAGCTTAGAGGGGAGGGATGGCAATCAGCCCCAGCATTTT. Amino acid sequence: CASSLEGRDGNQPQHF.